Below are 15 T cell receptor beta chains sequenced from a single sample in a study of ipilimumab plus nivolumab after autologous stem cell transplantation. TCRdb keeps only in-frame clones here, not all; method: immunoSEQ multiplex PCR. The data hold around 15,000 clones, with 65% to 75% observed a single time. Sample: PBMCs, taken in a trial of ipilimumab plus nivolumab as post-transplant consolidation. The receptors shown here come from a male donor with primary mediastinal lymphoma.

CDR3 amino acids: CASSIGTNTGELFF. The CDR3 DNA follows: TGTGCCAGTAGTATCGGCACGAACACCGGGGAGCTGTTTTTT. The gene calls are TRBV19 and TRBJ2-2; the D is unclear. The V and J ends lost 3 bases and 0 bases respectively, with 5 bases between them. Germline V lookup: CDR1 LNHDA, CDR2 SQIVND (reference sequence). This CDR3 contains 14 residues. Complete variable domain (other parts from reference TRBV19 and TRBJ2-2): DGGITQSPKYLFRKEGQNVTLSCEQNLNHDAMYWYRQDPGQGLRLIYYSQIVNDFQKGDIAEGYSVSREKKESFPLTVTSAQKNPTAFYLCASSIGTNTGELFFGEGSRLTVL.

The CDR3 nucleotides are TGTGCCAGCAGTCTCCCGTTGGGAGTCGGCTACACCTTC. Its translation is CASSLPLGVGYTF. V and J are TRBV28 and TRBJ1-2; D not certain. The CDR3 has 13 residues. Trimming cost V 5 bases and J 8 bases, with 15 bases left between them. CDR1 is MDHEN and CDR2 is SYDVKM in the germline V gene.

The V gene is TRBV29-1, the J gene TRBJ1-1; 9 bases are a match to TRBD1. The CDR3 is 13 amino acids. Germline V gives CDR1 SQVTM, CDR2 ANQGSEA. Losses at the gene ends were 6 bases for V and 5 bases for J; bases not matched to a gene: 7. The CDR3 loop reads CSVERQGVTEAFF. The CDR3 nucleotides read TGCAGCGTAGAAAGACAGGGGGTAACTGAAGCTTTCTTT.

The chain carries TRBV15 and TRBJ1-6, with D tentatively TRBD1 (6 bases). V lost 4 bases and J lost 6, with 13 bases in between. Germline CDR1 LNHNV, CDR2 YYDKDF (reference sequence). CDR3 length: 15 amino acids. The CDR3 sequence: CATSTRDTFNSPLHF. CDR3 nucleotide sequence: TGTGCCACCAGCACCCGGGACACTTTTAATTCACCCCTCCACTTT.

This clone appeared a few times. The chain recombines TRBV10-1 with TRBJ2-7, with D perhaps given as TRBD1 or TRBD2 (6 bases each). The CDR3 is 15 amino acids. Germline values: CDR1 WNHNN, CDR2 SYGVQD (reference sequence). The V gene lost 5 bases and the J gene lost 2 bases, with 16 bases spanning the gap. CDR3 bases: TGCGCCAGCAGTCCCAACGGGGGCGGCACCTACGAGCAGTACTTC. Translation gives CASSPNGGGTYEQYF.

This clone is classed as large. The genes are TRBV6-5 and TRBJ2-1; a weak D match, TRBD2 (5 bases). The CDR3 is 15 residues long. CDR1 and CDR2 (germline): MNHEY, SVGAGI. The ends were cut back, 5 bases at V and 4 bases at J, with 15 bases in the middle. As DNA, the CDR3 is TGTGCCAGCAGTAAACTAGTGGTCGGGTACAATGAGCAGTTCTTC. This translates into CASSKLVVGYNEQFF.

The J gene is TRBJ2-4, the V gene TRBV5-6; 7 nucleotides align to TRBD1. This CDR3 spans 16 amino acids. From germline, CDR1 is SGHDT and CDR2 YYEEEE. The V gene end was trimmed by 4 bases and the J gene end by 0 bases; junction bases not matched to a gene: 7. The CDR3 is CASSPRGTVAKNIQYF. The CDR3 DNA is TGTGCCAGCAGCCCACGTGGGACAGTAGCCAAAAACATTCAGTACTTC.

CDR3 nucleotide sequence: TGCGCCAGCAGCCAAGGCTCGCCAGGTTCTAACTATGGCTACACCTTC. As protein: CASSQGSPGSNYGYTF. The rearrangement joins TRBV4-1 to TRBJ1-2; D is undetermined. Trimming took 1 base from V and 0 from J, leaving 12 bases between them. The CDR3 length is 16 residues. Germline values: CDR1 MGHRA, CDR2 YSYEKL.

Of note for this clone: This sample also contains other DNA sequences that code for the same CDR3. The chain employs TRBV28 and TRBJ1-4; D is uncertain. The CDR3 runs to 12 residues. V was pared by 6 bases and J by 5 bases, with 7 bases between. The germline V gene has CDR1 MDHEN and CDR2 SYDVKM. CDR3 nucleotide sequence: TGTGCCAGCAGCCGCCCAAATGAAAAACTGTTTTTT. Translation gives CASSRPNEKLFF.

The chain has TRBV27 and TRBJ2-1; tentative D call: TRBD1 (6 bases). Per the germline V gene, CDR1 is MNHEY and CDR2 is SMNVEV (reference sequence). There are 16 residues in the CDR3. V dropped 5 bases and J dropped 6 bases, with 20 bases sitting between them. In nucleotides, the CDR3 is TGTGCCAGCAGTCCTCAGGGGTTTGGGCTACGCAATGAGCAGTTCTTC. Protein sequence: CASSPQGFGLRNEQFF.

The V and J genes are TRBV5-1 and TRBJ2-7, with no clear D. From germline, CDR1 is SGHRS and CDR2 YFSETQ. CDR3 size: 13 residues. Trimming pared 4 bases from V and 7 bases from J, leaving 15 bases between. CDR3 region: CASSLTPAREQYF. CDR3 in DNA: TGCGCCAGCAGCCTAACGCCTGCTAGGGAGCAGTACTTC. Filled out from reference TRBV5-1 and TRBJ2-7, the complete variable domain reads KAGVTQTPRYLIKTRGQQVTLSCSPISGHRSVSWYQQTPGQGLQFLFEYFSETQRNKGNFPGRFSGRQFSNSRSEMNVSTLELGDSALYLCASSLTPAREQYFGPGTRLTVT.

This chain joins TRBV28 and TRBJ1-1; 8 bases are shared with TRBD1. This CDR3 is built from 12 residues. V lost 7 bases to trimming and J lost 3 bases; unmatched junction nucleotides: 1. Per germline, CDR1 MDHEN and CDR2 SYDVKM. CDR3 coding DNA: TGTGCCAGCAAGGACAGGGACACTGAAGCTTTCTTT. This encodes CASKDRDTEAFF. Full variable domain (outside the CDR3, taken from reference TRBV28 and TRBJ1-1): DVKVTQSSRYLVKRTGEKVFLECVQDMDHENMFWYRQDPGLGLRLIYFSYDVKMKEKGDIPEGYSVSREKKERFSLILESASTNQTSMYLCASKDRDTEAFFGQGTRLTVV.

This chain uses TRBV6-6 with TRBJ2-7; 10 bases agree with TRBD1. J gave up 5 bases and V 1 base, and 5 bases lay outside the gene matches. The CDR3 runs to 15 residues. Germline CDR1 MNHNY, CDR2 SVGAGI (reference sequence). The CDR3 reads CASSYYTTGGDEQYF. CDR3 DNA sequence: TGTGCCAGCAGTTACTATACGACAGGGGGCGACGAGCAGTACTTC.

This chain uses TRBV27 with TRBJ1-2; D might be TRBD1 (6 bases). The germline V gene has CDR1 MNHEY and CDR2 SMNVEV (reference sequence). The CDR3 has 15 residues. Between the trimmed V and J ends, which lost 5 bases and 4 bases, there was a span of 17 bases. CDR3 protein: CASSERTAVGYGYTF. In DNA form, the CDR3 reads TGTGCCAGCAGTGAGAGGACAGCCGTGGGCTATGGCTACACCTTC.

The chain links TRBV4-1 to TRBJ1-1, with TRBD1 identical over 7 bases. CDR3 length: 13 residues. CDR1 and CDR2 from the germline V gene are MGHRA and YSYEKL. V was pared by 3 bases and J by 4 bases, with 2 bases of the junction left unmatched. As DNA, the CDR3 is TGCGCCAGCAGCCAGGGACAGATCACTGAAGCTTTCTTT. This translates into CASSQGQITEAFF.